This TCR beta chain was recorded in a study of cytomegalovirus exposure and HLA in healthy donors. The study's findings and limits: Altogether, 160 or so TCR beta chains were recorded as cytomegalovirus-associated. Rarity characterized most TCR sequences, yet some public TCRs appeared in many donors. For cytomegalovirus status, the classifier reportedly gave diagnoses with high specificity and sensitivity. As confirmed in vitro, a few CMV-associated chains were specific for CMV antigens.

Comments on this clone: Its antigen is not identified.

This CDR3 comprises 14 residues. V trimming: 5 bases; J trimming: 7 bases; junction bases outside the gene matches: 6. Germline V CDR1 and CDR2: SGHVS, FQNEAQ. Assay: immunoSEQ multiplex PCR; the TCRdb copy retains only in-frame clones and omits some. The data contain around 60,000 clones, 95% of them singletons. The specimen was PBMCs. The sequence was collected from a young woman in good health and CMV-seropositive. The chain couples TRBV7-8 to TRBJ2-1; 9 bases match TRBD1. The CDR3 region is CASSPRDRVNEQFF. The DNA for the CDR3 is TGTGCCAGCAGCCCCCGGGACAGGGTTAATGAGCAGTTCTTC.